This T cell receptor beta chain emerged from a study of metastatic and nonmetastatic thyroid tumors. As regards this clone: What it binds is not known.

Study-level findings and limits: Significantly higher TCR beta diversity was reportedly seen in malignant thyroid tumors than benign nodules, in blood and tumor.

MiXCR was used by TCRdb to re-call the PCR reads. The data contain about 43,000 clones, roughly 3.2% of them singletons. CDR1 is MNHNS, CDR2 SASEGT, per germline. With 6 bases removed from V and 5 bases from J, the gap between germline ends came to 8 bases. CDR3 length equals 12 residues. Among the patients, none had received any treatment before thyroid surgery. This receptor was taken from a female donor with papillary thyroid cancer or a benign thyroid nodule (not recorded which). Some clones in this sample may be carry-over from other donors' samples. The sequenced material came from blood. This sequence joins TRBV6-1 and TRBJ1-5, with D tentatively TRBD1 (5 bases). The CDR3 sequence is CASRPGYQPQHF. The CDR3 coding sequence is TGTGCCAGCAGACCAGGGTATCAGCCCCAGCATTTT.